The next 19 T cell receptor beta chains were all read from a single sample in a study of OX40 agonist ivuxolimab in advanced cancers. Assay used: immunoSEQ multiplex PCR; TCRdb lists only in-frame clones, some missing. The repertoire holds over 55,000 clones, 75% to 90% seen once, with under 0.7% in the top ten. The material sequenced was CD4+ or CD8+ T cells sorted from blood, taken in a trial of the OX40 agonist ivuxolimab. These receptors all stem from an adult with an advanced solid tumor such as melanoma, head and neck, liver or kidney cancer.

Notes on this clone: This CDR3 is also generated by other DNA sequences in the sample. This rearrangement joins TRBV7-2 to TRBJ1-2; unclear D gene. Trimming pared 1 base from V and 5 bases from J, leaving 5 bases between. This CDR3 has 12 amino acids. Germline CDR1 reads SGHTA; CDR2 reads FQGNSA. CDR3: CASSLEGYGYTF. CDR3 DNA: TGTGCCAGCAGCTTAGAAGGTTATGGCTACACCTTC.

The CDR3 nucleotides are TGCGCCAGCAGCCAAGATTACGGGGAGGGGAGGTCCTACGAGCAGTACTTC. Amino acid sequence: CASSQDYGEGRSYEQYF. The V gene is TRBV4-3, the J gene TRBJ2-7, with TRBD2 identical over 7 bases. Germline V gene data show CDR1 as LGHNA and CDR2 as YSLEER. Trimming took 0 bases from V and 1 from J; bases not matched to a gene: 9. This CDR3 is 17 amino acids long.

The chain carries TRBV19 and TRBJ1-3; tentative D call: TRBD1 (6 bases). This CDR3 contains 15 residues. Trimming removed 8 bases at V and 0 bases at J, with 14 bases between. CDR1 LNHDA and CDR2 SQIVND come from the germline V gene (reference sequence). The CDR3 DNA reads TGTGCCAGTCGTACGGACAGATTCTCTGGAAACACCATATATTTT. It yields the protein CASRTDRFSGNTIYF.

The CDR3: CAIKRLAGDTGELFF. DNA for the CDR3: TGTGCCATCAAGAGACTAGCGGGTGATACCGGGGAGCTGTTTTTT. The V gene is TRBV10-3, the J gene TRBJ2-2; 10 bases are a match to TRBD2. Germline V gives CDR1 ENHRY, CDR2 SYGVKD. Trimming at V came to 7 bases and at J to 5 bases, leaving 7 bases not matched to a gene. The CDR3 has 15 residues.

The V and J genes are TRBV5-4 and TRBJ2-2; tentative D call: TRBD2 (6 bases). Germline loops: CDR1 SGHNT, CDR2 YYREEE (reference sequence). The V end was cut by 2 bases, the J end by 2 bases, with 13 bases between. The CDR3 has 16 residues. CDR3 coding DNA: TGTGCCAGCAGCTTAATGGAGGGGACTAACACCGGGGAGCTGTTTTTT. As protein: CASSLMEGTNTGELFF. The whole variable domain, filled in from reference TRBV5-4 and TRBJ2-2, reads ETGVTQSPTHLIKTRGQQVTLRCSSQSGHNTVSWYQQALGQGPQFIFQYYREEENGRGNFPPRFSGLQFPNYSSELNVNALELDDSALYLCASSLMEGTNTGELFFGEGSRLTVL.

V gene TRBV7-2 combines with J gene TRBJ2-1, with 7 nucleotides matching TRBD1. The CDR3 has 15 residues. Germline loops: CDR1 SGHTA, CDR2 FQGNSA. Trimming took 4 bases from V and 4 from J; bases not matched to a gene: 7. In nucleotides, the CDR3 is TGTGCCAGCAGCTCGGGACAGATAGGATACAATGAGCAGTTCTTC. It yields the protein CASSSGQIGYNEQFF.

In its sample, this clone was seen a few times. The chain employs TRBV6-5 and TRBJ2-1, with D possibly TRBD2 on 5 matching bases. The germline V gene has CDR1 MNHEY and CDR2 SVGAGI. CDR3 length equals 15 residues. Trimming shortened V by 2 bases and J by 7 bases, and 15 bases separated the two germline ends. CDR3 sequence reads: CASSYPGSPSNEQFF. The CDR3 coding sequence is TGTGCCAGCAGTTACCCGGGGTCTCCTTCGAATGAGCAGTTCTTC.

The CDR3 sequence: CASSQDQTSGGSTDTQYF. The CDR3 bases are TGTGCCAGCAGCCAAGATCAAACTAGCGGGGGGAGCACAGATACGCAGTATTTT. V is TRBV4-2 and J is TRBJ2-3, with 12 positions matching TRBD2. This CDR3 has 18 amino acids. The trim removed 0 bases at V and 0 bases at J, leaving 4 bases unmatched. CDR1 is LGHNA, CDR2 YNFKEQ, per germline.

V usage is TRBV14 and J usage is TRBJ2-7; TRBD1 matches at 9 bases. J lost 10 bases, V lost 1 base, and 8 bases had no gene match. Germline CDR1 and CDR2: SGHDN and FVKESK. The CDR3 is 14 residues long. The CDR3 bases are TGTGCCAGCAGCCAAGGGGGACAGGGAAGCGTCCAGTACTTC. Protein sequence: CASSQGGQGSVQYF.

This clone was recorded a few times. The chain carries TRBV19 and TRBJ1-2; 7 bases line up with TRBD1. The V segment lost 0 bases and the J segment 6 bases; nucleotides outside the gene matches: 4. Per the germline V gene, CDR1 is LNHDA and CDR2 is SQIVND (reference sequence). There are 14 residues in the CDR3. CDR3 amino acids: CASSIDRGKDGYTF. CDR3 nucleotides: TGTGCCAGTAGTATAGACAGGGGGAAGGATGGCTACACCTTC.

This clone was counted a few times. The CDR3 DNA sequence: TGTGCCAGCAGCGTAGGGACTGCGGAGAATCAGCCCCAGCATTTT. It translates to CASSVGTAENQPQHF. This chain connects TRBV9 to TRBJ1-5, with D uncertain. V lost 0 bases and J lost 4, with 11 bases in between. CDR1 and CDR2 (germline): SGDLS, YYNGEE. CDR3 length: 15 amino acids.

This clone was seen once. This sequence joins TRBV11-2 and TRBJ2-5; no definite D call. Trimming removed 5 bases at V and 5 bases at J, with 9 bases between. This CDR3 comprises 12 residues. Germline-derived CDR1 and CDR2 are SGHAT and FQNNGV. The CDR3 protein is CASSKGQETQYF. CDR3 nucleotide sequence: TGTGCCAGCAGCAAGGGTCAGGAGACCCAGTACTTC.

The chain combines TRBV4-3 with TRBJ2-3; D may match TRBD1 or TRBD2 (7 bases each). CDR1 and CDR2 (germline): LGHNA, YSLEER. Trimming left V 3 bases short and J 5 bases short, with 15 bases between. The CDR3 totals 15 residues. The CDR3 here is CASSHQQGGKDTQYF. In DNA form, the CDR3 reads TGCGCCAGCAGCCACCAGCAGGGGGGGAAAGATACGCAGTATTTT.

The chain carries TRBV27 and TRBJ2-3; the match to TRBD2 covers 10 bases. Germline-derived CDR1 and CDR2 are MNHEY and SMNVEV (reference sequence). The CDR3 is 15 residues long. V lost 2 bases and J lost 10; bases outside the gene matches: 9. CDR3 nucleotide sequence: TGTGCCAGCAGTTTAGAGGGGGTAGCGGGGGGTTCGCAGTATTTT. Translating it yields CASSLEGVAGGSQYF.

To note about this clone: A much more abundant neighbour one base away suggests this may be a read error. The chain couples TRBV6-1 to TRBJ1-5; D remains ambiguous. CDR3 size: 11 residues. The V and J ends lost 3 bases and 3 bases respectively, with 0 bases between them. Germline CDR1 and CDR2: MNHNS and SASEGT. CDR3 amino acids: CASSDNQPQHF. The CDR3 region has the DNA TGTGCCAGCAGTGACAATCAGCCCCAGCATTTT.

This clone was picked up a small number of times. V and J are TRBV30 and TRBJ1-5; D unresolved. The germline V gene encodes CDR1 GTSNPN and CDR2 SVGIG (reference sequence). The CDR3 length is 10 residues. With 2 bases removed from V and 11 bases from J, the gap between germline ends came to 7 bases. CDR3 residues: CAWSLRTQHF. The DNA of the CDR3 is TGTGCCTGGAGTCTGAGGACCCAGCATTTT.

V is TRBV27 and J is TRBJ2-3; 15 nucleotides agree with TRBD2. Looked up from germline, CDR1 is MNHEY and CDR2 is SMNVEV (reference sequence). V shed 5 bases, J shed 4 bases, and the junction held 4 bases outside the gene matches. The CDR3 runs 16 residues. As DNA, the CDR3 is TGTGCCAGCAGTCCAAGGACTAGCGGGGGGGCAGATACGCAGTATTTT. Translated, it gives CASSPRTSGGADTQYF.

The chain is built from TRBV7-6 and TRBJ1-5, with D possibly TRBD1 on 5 matching bases. Germline CDR1 reads SGHVS; CDR2 reads FNYEAQ. Trimming cost V 5 bases and J 4 bases, with 15 bases left between them. The CDR3 runs 15 residues. Here the CDR3 DNA reads TGTGCCAGCAGCCTCAGTCCCGACAGTAATCAGCCCCAGCATTTT. Residues: CASSLSPDSNQPQHF.

This chain joins TRBV30 and TRBJ2-2, with D perhaps TRBD1 (5 bases). CDR3 length: 14 amino acids. V was trimmed by 2 bases and J by 4 bases, leaving 11 bases between them. CDR1 and CDR2 from the germline V gene are GTSNPN and SVGIG (reference sequence). Here the CDR3 reads CAWSLGVGTGELFF. CDR3 DNA: TGTGCCTGGAGTCTAGGGGTGGGCACCGGGGAGCTGTTTTTT.